These 13 T cell receptor beta chains were all obtained from the same sample, sequenced in a study of response to subunit inactivated influenza vaccine. TCRdb ran MiXCR on the RT-PCR reads and lists one entry per CDR3 protein. The repertoire holds approximately 680,000 distinct CDR3 sequences, with about a sixth as singletons. The starting material was PBMCs from blood, obtained approximately 13 days after vaccination. The receptor source for this set is a man aged 50 to 60 who received an inactivated influenza vaccine.

The chain recombines TRBV6-1 with TRBJ1-1, with 8 bases lining up with TRBD1. The V and J ends lost 2 bases and 5 bases, in that order; junction bases with no gene match: 7. The CDR3 covers 15 residues. Germline assignment: CDR1 MNHNS and CDR2 SASEGT. The CDR3 spells CASSERGTGRTEAFF. The CDR3 DNA follows: TGTGCCAGCAGTGAAAGGGGGACAGGAAGGACTGAAGCTTTCTTT.

This clonotype was counted a few times. The rearrangement links TRBV13 to TRBJ1-6, with D tentatively TRBD1 (6 bases). The ends were cut back, 3 bases at V and 1 base at J, with 13 bases in the middle. This CDR3 has 17 amino acids. Germline values: CDR1 PRHDT, CDR2 FYEKMQ (reference sequence). CDR3 nucleotide sequence: TGTGCCAGCAGCTTCAGACGAGGGGGGTCCTATAATTCACCCCTCCACTTT. Translated: CASSFRRGGSYNSPLHF.

The chain links TRBV7-6 to TRBJ2-2; D is perhaps TRBD2 (6 bases). The ends were cut back, 1 base at V and 1 base at J, with 10 bases in the middle. The CDR3 has 16 amino acids. The V gene's germline CDR1 is SGHVS and CDR2 FNYEAQ. This CDR3 reads CASSLVDGGNTGELFF. DNA for the CDR3: TGTGCCAGCAGCTTAGTAGACGGGGGGAACACCGGGGAGCTGTTTTTT.

The chain is built from TRBV7-2 and TRBJ2-1; D is undetermined. With 5 bases removed from V and 10 bases from J, the gap between germline ends came to 15 bases. The CDR3 is made up of 13 amino acids. Germline values: CDR1 SGHTA, CDR2 FQGNSA. The CDR3 nucleotides are TGTGCCAGCAGCCCCCAAGGGATTGGAGAGCAGTTCTTC. Translating it yields CASSPQGIGEQFF. The entire variable domain, with the rest obtained from reference TRBV7-2 and TRBJ2-1, is as follows: GAGVSQSPSNKVTEKGKDVELRCDPISGHTALYWYRQSLGQGLEFLIYFQGNSAPDKSGLPSDRFSAERTGGSVSTLTIQRTQQEDSAVYLCASSPQGIGEQFFGPGTRLTVL.

This clonotype was detected ten times or more. The genes are TRBV24-1 and TRBJ1-1; no definite D call. V shed 7 bases and J shed 2 bases, with 13 bases lying between them. The CDR3 contains 14 residues. Germline V gene lookup returns CDR1 KGHDR and CDR2 SFDVKD. The chain's CDR3 is CATSPDGTNTEAFF. The CDR3 DNA reads TGTGCCACCAGCCCGGACGGAACTAACACTGAAGCTTTCTTT.

The chain recombines TRBV10-3 with TRBJ2-1, with 9 bases matching TRBD2. The germline CDR1 and CDR2 sequences are ENHRY and SYGVKD. CDR3 length: 17 amino acids. The J segment lost 7 bases and the V segment lost 2 bases, leaving 12 bases of the junction unmatched. CDR3 sequence reads: CAISEVPAPAGGNEQFF. Written as DNA, the CDR3 is TGTGCCATCAGTGAGGTTCCCGCGCCAGCGGGGGGTAATGAGCAGTTCTTC.

Concerning this clonotype: A much larger clone differs by one base, so this may be a read error. The chain links TRBV7-2 to TRBJ1-6, with 7 positions matching TRBD1. CDR3 length equals 14 residues. After removal of 1 base from V and 9 bases from J, the junction contained 3 bases not matched to a gene. Germline CDR1 SGHTA, CDR2 FQGNSA. Here the CDR3 DNA reads TGTGCCAGCAGCTTAGGACAGGGCATTTCACCCCTCCACTTT. Encoded protein: CASSLGQGISPLHF. The variable domain in full, with the rest retrieved from reference TRBV7-2 and TRBJ1-6, is GAGVSQSPSNKVTEKGKDVELRCDPISGHTALYWYRQSLGQGLEFLIYFQGNSAPDKSGLPSDRFSAERTGGSVSTLTIQRTQQEDSAVYLCASSLGQGISPLHFGNGTRLTVT.

The sample holds many counts of this clonotype. The J gene is TRBJ1-6, the V gene TRBV5-1; 10 bases line up with TRBD1. CDR1 SGHRS and CDR2 YFSETQ come from the germline V gene. V trimming: 0 bases; J trimming: 10 bases; junction bases outside the gene matches: 7. This CDR3 is built from 16 residues. The chain's CDR3 is CASSLGQGAGVSPLHF. CDR3 in DNA: TGCGCCAGCAGCTTGGGACAGGGGGCAGGAGTATCACCCCTCCACTTT.

The V call is TRBV9, the J call TRBJ2-1; 10 bases line up with TRBD2. Germline CDR1 SGDLS, CDR2 YYNGEE. The CDR3 length is 15 residues. The V segment lost 3 bases and the J segment 4 bases; nucleotides outside the gene matches: 4. CDR3 nucleotide sequence: TGTGCCAGCAGCGACGGACTAGCGGCTTACAATGAGCAGTTCTTC. Translation gives CASSDGLAAYNEQFF.

The sample holds a few counts of this clonotype. V gene TRBV5-1 combines with J gene TRBJ1-2; D remains ambiguous. Trimming took off 1 base at V and 6 bases at J, with 10 bases between the two ends. CDR3 length: 13 amino acids. CDR1 and CDR2 from the germline V gene are SGHRS and YFSETQ. The CDR3 here is CASSLSLPDGYTF. In nucleotides, the CDR3 is TGCGCCAGCAGCTTGAGTCTTCCCGATGGCTACACCTTC.

J is TRBJ2-5 and V is TRBV20-1; D unclear. The V and J ends lost 3 bases and 5 bases respectively, with 16 bases between them. This CDR3 has 14 residues. Looked up from germline, CDR1 is DFQATT and CDR2 is SNEGSKA (reference sequence). CDR3 in amino acids: CSARGGPRMETQYF. The CDR3 nucleotides are TGCAGTGCTAGGGGCGGCCCTCGGATGGAGACCCAGTACTTC.

The chain uses TRBV7-9 and TRBJ1-4; the D gene is possibly TRBD1 (6 bases). Germline CDR1 SEHNR, CDR2 FQNEAQ (reference sequence). Trimming removed 6 bases at V and 4 bases at J, with 12 bases between. The CDR3 length is 14 residues. The CDR3 bases are TGTGCCAGCAGGGGGGGGCGCGGTAATGAAAAACTGTTTTTT. This gives the protein CASRGGRGNEKLFF. Full variable domain (rest looked up from reference TRBV7-9 and TRBJ1-4): DTGVSQNPRHKITKRGQNVTFRCDPISEHNRLYWYRQTLGQGPEFLTYFQNEAQLEKSRLLSDRFSAERPKGSFSTLEIQRTEQGDSAMYLCASRGGRGNEKLFFGSGTQLSVL.

This clonotype was seen a single time. The chain links TRBV7-9 to TRBJ2-7, with D possibly being TRBD1 (5 bases). Trimming stripped 4 bases from V and 2 bases from J, with 12 bases between. This CDR3 has 14 amino acids. The V gene's germline CDR1 is SEHNR and CDR2 FQNEAQ (reference sequence). The CDR3 DNA is TGTGCCAGCAGCTCAGGGTCCCCCCCCTACGAGCAGTACTTC. Translating gives CASSSGSPPYEQYF.